What follows are 14 T cell receptor beta chains derived from one specimen sequenced in a study of cytomegalovirus exposure and HLA in healthy donors. Use of 60 Vbeta and 13 Jbeta primers characterized the PCR. Assay: immunoSEQ multiplex PCR; the TCRdb copy retains only in-frame clones and omits some. This table holds under 120,000 clones. Sequenced input: PBMCs. The source of these receptors is a man aged 50 to 60 in good health and CMV-seronegative.

This rearrangement joins TRBV7-2 to TRBJ1-2; D remains unclear. From germline, CDR1 is SGHTA and CDR2 FQGNSA. V shed 6 bases and J shed 9 bases, with 23 bases lying between them. The CDR3 consists of 15 residues. The CDR3: CASSTNRGGADSYTF. In DNA form, the CDR3 reads TGTGCCAGCAGTACCAACCGGGGAGGAGCTGATAGCTACACCTTC.

The chain is built from TRBV18 and TRBJ2-1; weak D call: TRBD2 (6 bases). This CDR3 region has 17 residues. Germline values: CDR1 KGHSH, CDR2 LQKENI. V was shortened by 6 bases and J by 10 bases, with 28 bases between the two germline ends. DNA of the CDR3: TGTGCCAGCTCCCGCTTAGAAGCGGGCTCGACTCGAGGAGAGCAGTTCTTC. The encoded protein is CASSRLEAGSTRGEQFF.

The chain is built from TRBV12-5 and TRBJ1-4, with 10 bases aligning to TRBD1. The V segment lost 6 bases and the J segment 7 bases; nucleotides outside the gene matches: 8. The CDR3 runs 15 residues. Germline values: CDR1 LGHNT, CDR2 FRNRAP. The CDR3 sequence is CASGPDRGRSEKLFF. The DNA of the CDR3 is TGTGCTAGTGGCCCCGACAGGGGGCGGAGTGAAAAACTGTTTTTT.

The CDR3 DNA reads TGTGCCAGCTTTCAGGGTCACGGGGAGCAGTACTTC. Translated: CASFQGHGEQYF. V usage is TRBV28 and J usage is TRBJ2-7, with D perhaps TRBD1 (5 bases). The CDR3 consists of 12 residues. Germline assignment: CDR1 MDHEN and CDR2 SYDVKM. V was shortened by 8 bases and J by 7 bases, with 15 bases between the two germline ends.

This chain joins TRBV7-9 and TRBJ1-3; 8 positions match TRBD1. Trimming at V came to 3 bases and at J to 4 bases, leaving 8 bases not matched to a gene. The CDR3 length is 16 residues. The germline CDR1 and CDR2 sequences are SEHNR and FQNEAQ (reference sequence). The CDR3 DNA follows: TGTGCCAGCAGCTTCCACCGACAGGGGACCGGAAACACCATATATTTT. Protein sequence: CASSFHRQGTGNTIYF.

The J gene is TRBJ1-6, the V gene TRBV7-9, with D tentatively TRBD1 (6 bases). Germline V gene data show CDR1 as SEHNR and CDR2 as FQNEAQ (reference sequence). The CDR3 totals 14 residues. Trimming removed 5 bases from V and 4 bases from J, with 9 bases in between. The CDR3 spells CASSRQAYNSPLHF. CDR3 DNA sequence: TGTGCCAGCAGCCGACAGGCTTATAATTCACCCCTCCACTTT.

The genes are TRBV7-2 and TRBJ1-2; perhaps TRBD1 as D (6 bases). Germline V gene sequence: CDR1 SGHTA, CDR2 FQGNSA. The CDR3 runs to 15 residues. The ends were cut back, 1 base at V and 2 bases at J, with 11 bases in the middle. The CDR3, as DNA: TGTGCCAGCAGCTTAGTTGGACAGTTAAACTATGGCTACACCTTC. Residues: CASSLVGQLNYGYTF.

V is TRBV7-2 and J is TRBJ2-1, with TRBD2 as a possible D gene (5 bases). V gave up 2 bases and J gave up 6 bases, with 8 bases separating them. CDR1 is SGHTA, CDR2 FQGNSA, per germline. The CDR3 loop spans 13 amino acids. CDR3 sequence: CASSLTGSNEQFF. CDR3 coding DNA: TGTGCCAGCAGCTTAACGGGATCCAATGAGCAGTTCTTC. Full variable domain (outside the CDR3, taken from reference TRBV7-2 and TRBJ2-1): GAGVSQSPSNKVTEKGKDVELRCDPISGHTALYWYRQSLGQGLEFLIYFQGNSAPDKSGLPSDRFSAERTGGSVSTLTIQRTQQEDSAVYLCASSLTGSNEQFFGPGTRLTVL.

The chain recombines TRBV5-5 with TRBJ2-7, with D perhaps TRBD1 (5 bases). In germline, CDR1 is SGHKS, CDR2 YYEKEE (reference sequence). This CDR3 spans 15 amino acids. V lost 1 base and J 2 bases, leaving 13 bases between the germline ends. The CDR3 here is CASSLSLGPTYEQYF. Here the CDR3 DNA reads TGTGCCAGCAGCTTGTCGTTGGGGCCCACCTACGAGCAGTACTTC.

DNA for the CDR3: TGTGCCAGCAGTGCAGTCGGGATAGCTAACTATGGCTACACCTTC. It yields the protein CASSAVGIANYGYTF. The genes are TRBV2 and TRBJ1-2; D is unclear. The CDR3 runs 15 residues. V was cut by 4 bases and J by 0 bases, with 12 bases left in between. The germline V gene encodes CDR1 SNHLY and CDR2 FYNNEI.

The rearrangement joins TRBV20-1 to TRBJ1-1; weak D call: TRBD1 (5 bases). The CDR3 consists of 11 residues. Germline V gene sequence: CDR1 DFQATT, CDR2 SNEGSKA (reference sequence). Trimming removed 6 bases at V and 11 bases at J, with 16 bases between. The CDR3 DNA sequence: TGCAGTGCATATGGTGGGGGGAGGGCTTTCTTT. Its translation is CSAYGGGRAFF.

This chain joins TRBV18 and TRBJ2-5; 8 nucleotides match TRBD2. The J call is in doubt because the DNA end fits TRBJ2-7 better. Germline CDR1 is KGHSH and CDR2 is LQKENI. The CDR3 spans 13 residues. The CDR3 DNA sequence: TGTGCCAGCTCAACACTAGCGGACTACGAGCAGTACTTC. Translation: CASSTLADYEQYF.

V and J are TRBV19 and TRBJ2-5; TRBD1 agrees at 8 bases. This CDR3 is 22 amino acids long. The germline gives CDR1 LNHDA, CDR2 SQIVND (reference sequence). Unmatched junction bases numbered 33, after V lost 9 bases and J lost 3 bases. CDR3 sequence: CASRSPSPLQGAAYHVKETQYF. Written as DNA, the CDR3 is TGTGCCAGCCGCTCGCCCTCACCACTTCAGGGGGCCGCCTACCACGTAAAAGAGACCCAGTACTTC.

For this clone: The same CDR3 can be traced to other DNA sequences in this sample. The gene calls are TRBV18 and TRBJ2-7, with 10 bases lining up with TRBD2. Germline CDR1 KGHSH, CDR2 LQKENI. The ends lost 1 base at V and 2 bases at J; junction bases unmatched: 2. This CDR3 comprises 15 residues. The CDR3 region is CASSPLAGGPYEQYF. The CDR3 DNA reads TGTGCCAGCTCACCACTAGCGGGAGGTCCCTACGAGCAGTACTTC. The whole variable domain, remainder taken from reference TRBV18 and TRBJ2-7, is NAGVMQNPRHLVRRRGQEARLRCSPMKGHSHVYWYRQLPEEGLKFMVYLQKENIIDESGMPKERFSAEFPKEGPSILRIQQVVRGDSAAYFCASSPLAGGPYEQYFGPGTRLTVT.